A selection of T cell receptor beta chains follows, all from one sample in a study of blood T cell repertoires in COVID-19. Sequencing used immunoSEQ multiplex PCR; TCRdb keeps in-frame clones, though not all of them. The table shows a few hundred thousand clones, with roughly 90% occurring only once. Sequencing input: peripheral blood. Source of these receptors: a man aged 35 to 55 with acute or convalescent COVID-19. The conserved cysteine and the conserved F or W are not part of the CDR3 here. The D gene is left open where the match is weak.

J gene,D gene,V gene,CDR3 protein
TRBJ2-2,-,TRBV11-2,ASSILGGRIAGELF
TRBJ2-2,TRBD2,TRBV4-2,ASSQVAGGVITGELF
TRBJ1-2,-,TRBV5-6,ASSFDRNYGYT
TRBJ1-5,TRBD1,TRBV19,ASSTLPGQSNQPQH
TRBJ1-2,-,TRBV29-1,SVDDSYGYT
TRBJ2-2,-,TRBV7-3,ASSLSITGELF
TRBJ1-4,TRBD1,TRBV5-1,ASSFRDRARVANEKLF
TRBJ1-1,-,TRBV20-1,SASRGGSGPMNTEAF
TRBJ1-1,-,TRBV7-9,ASSYTGGTEAF
TRBJ1-5,-,TRBV4-2,ASSQRTLSNQPQH
TRBJ2-5,-,TRBV9,ASSVAWGGGLEETQY
TRBJ2-3,-,TRBV10-3,AISPTSGADTQY
TRBJ2-7,-,TRBV5-6,ASSHSPGGAYEQY
TRBJ1-5,TRBD1,TRBV30,AWSVGGGNTNQPQH
TRBJ2-2,-,TRBV4-2,ASSQDWGQTNAGELF
TRBJ2-1,-,TRBV5-1,ASSFIGAAYNEQF
TRBJ1-1,TRBD1,TRBV5-5,ASSSGTGYYSEAF
TRBJ1-1,-,TRBV7-8,ASSLLNTEAF
TRBJ1-2,TRBD1,TRBV5-1,ASRGMAGGNGYT
TRBJ1-1,-,TRBV5-1,ASSLAGNTEAF
TRBJ2-7,-,TRBV27,ASSLSRNRNYEQY
TRBJ2-1,-,TRBV4-1,ASRPRFRGGGNEQF
TRBJ1-2,TRBD1,TRBV10-3,AISRTGNYGYT
TRBJ1-1,TRBD1,TRBV2,ASSESLISWDRVTEAF
TRBJ1-5,TRBD1,TRBV7-8,ASSSSGQPSNQPQH
TRBJ2-1,TRBD2,TRBV3-1/TRBV3-2,ASSPSSGRNNEQF
TRBJ1-3,-,TRBV5-1,ASSLVGVGNTIY
TRBJ1-5,TRBD1,TRBV4-1,ASSQGGTGVQPQH
TRBJ1-3,-,TRBV5-1,ASSFDRPTGNTIY
TRBJ2-7,TRBD2,TRBV5-1,ASSSTETSGDYEQY
TRBJ2-7,TRBD1,TRBV19,ASSWDRSSYEQY
TRBJ1-5,-,TRBV30,AWSWHSNQPQH
TRBJ2-7,-,TRBV27,ASSLRGGRISTLSYEQY
TRBJ1-4,-,TRBV5-1,ASSSGGDNEKLF
TRBJ1-5,-,TRBV19,ASSAQGLQPQH
TRBJ1-5,TRBD1,TRBV5-5,ASSLDRDRGQPQH
TRBJ2-2,-,TRBV19,ASSMILGQVDGELF
TRBJ1-2,-,TRBV4-1,ASSQDRGGFYGYT
TRBJ2-3,TRBD2,TRBV15,ATSRGAGGTDTQY
TRBJ2-1,TRBD2,TRBV19,ASNLAGGHNEQF
TRBJ1-3,-,TRBV29-1,SVANTGSGNTIY
TRBJ1-5,TRBD1,TRBV7-9,ASSSGPGTGMSNQPQH
TRBJ1-5,-,TRBV27,ASSLSGLGNQPQH
TRBJ2-3,-,TRBV28,ASSLLYVGVNTDTQY
TRBJ1-2,TRBD1,TRBV30,AWMGQGVNGYT
TRBJ1-4,-,TRBV2,ASSERVQGPLKKLF
TRBJ2-5,-,TRBV5-4,ASSLVGGVETQY
TRBJ2-7,-,TRBV6-2/TRBV6-3,ASSYYDEQY